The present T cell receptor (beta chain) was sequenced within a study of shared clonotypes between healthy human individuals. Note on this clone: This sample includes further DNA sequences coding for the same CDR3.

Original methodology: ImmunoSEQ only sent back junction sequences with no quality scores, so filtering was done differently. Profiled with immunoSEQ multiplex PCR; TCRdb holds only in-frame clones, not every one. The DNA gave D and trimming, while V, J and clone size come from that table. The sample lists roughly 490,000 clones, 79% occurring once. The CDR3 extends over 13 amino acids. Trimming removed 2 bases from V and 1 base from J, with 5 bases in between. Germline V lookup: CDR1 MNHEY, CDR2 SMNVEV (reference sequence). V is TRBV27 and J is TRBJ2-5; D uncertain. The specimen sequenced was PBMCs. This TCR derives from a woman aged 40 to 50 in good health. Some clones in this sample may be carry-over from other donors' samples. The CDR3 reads CASSLRRQETQYF. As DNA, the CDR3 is TGTGCCAGCAGTTTAAGGCGCCAAGAGACCCAGTACTTC.